The entry below gives a single TCR beta chain sequence along with its context. Its cognate antigen is unknown. These data originate in a study of response to subunit inactivated influenza vaccine. Notes on the study in general: A suggestion made by the authors is that each seasonal influenza vaccination recruits few new T cells.

Via MiXCR, TCRdb re-called the RT-PCR reads, giving one row per CDR3 protein. The table includes a few hundred thousand distinct CDR3 sequences, 11% to 15% detected once. The CDR3 is 14 residues long. Trimming stripped 6 bases from V and 4 bases from J, with 14 bases between. This receptor was identified in a man aged 50 to 60 who received an inactivated influenza vaccine. The material sequenced was PBMCs from blood, taken roughly 12 days after vaccination. The chain recombines TRBV12-3 or TRBV12-4 with TRBJ2-3; D not certain. CDR3 nucleotide sequence: TGTGCCAGCAGCTCCTTGGGGTGGGCAGATACGCAGTATTTT. Translating gives CASSSLGWADTQYF.